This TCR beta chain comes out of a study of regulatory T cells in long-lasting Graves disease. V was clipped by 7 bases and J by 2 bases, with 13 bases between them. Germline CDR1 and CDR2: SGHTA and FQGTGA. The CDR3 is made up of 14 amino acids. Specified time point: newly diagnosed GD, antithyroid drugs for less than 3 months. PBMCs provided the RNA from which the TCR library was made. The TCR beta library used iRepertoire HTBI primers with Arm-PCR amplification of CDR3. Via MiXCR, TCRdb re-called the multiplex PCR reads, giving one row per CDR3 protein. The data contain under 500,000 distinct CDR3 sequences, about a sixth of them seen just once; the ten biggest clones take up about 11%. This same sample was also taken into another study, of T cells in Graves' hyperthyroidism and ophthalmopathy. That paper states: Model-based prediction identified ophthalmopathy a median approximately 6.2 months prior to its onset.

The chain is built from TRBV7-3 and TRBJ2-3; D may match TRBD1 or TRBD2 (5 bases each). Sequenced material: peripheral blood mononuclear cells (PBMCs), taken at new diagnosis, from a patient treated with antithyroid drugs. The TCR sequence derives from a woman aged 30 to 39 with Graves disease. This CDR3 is CASTPGPLTDTQYF. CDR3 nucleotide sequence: TGTGCCAGCACACCGGGACCGCTCACAGATACGCAGTATTTT.